The TCR beta chain under discussion was sequenced for a study of shared clonotypes between healthy human individuals (dated by TCRdb to 2018 to 2021). Study-wide context: The cohort comprised two women and a few men aged 18 to 49 years. The study deeply sequenced blood TCR repertoires of about five healthy adults to estimate repertoire size and the extent of clonotype sharing between individuals. To increase sequencing depth and limit assay-specific biases, different laboratories used diverse techniques to prepare libraries and sequence TCR repertoires. Leukapheresis yielded between about 0.94 and 9.5 billion PBMCs per donor. Study-wide conclusions, independent of this receptor: Based on pairwise subsampling, the degree of clonotype sharing among donors was expected to be affected by sequencing depth. Because the study included only a small number of donors, the genetic and exposure-history diversity represented was limited. Sampling was restricted to blood, and TCR repertoires in tissues likely differ from the TCR repertoires found in blood.

This clone was detected once. It has no known antigen specificity. Base qualities were left out, and no much larger clone turns up one base away. Using the deep immunoSEQ assay, multiplex PCR amplified TCR CDR3 regions from genomic DNA. Extracted genomic DNA from each cell subset was spread evenly across all wells of several immunoSEQ 96-well plates, with each plate serving as a replicate. For unsorted PBMC, approximately 290 ng genomic DNA, equal to about 30,000 T cell genomes, was loaded into each replicate PCR. Genomic DNA from unsorted PBMC was sequenced over ten immunoSEQ deep assay plates. Purified libraries were measured with a Qubit 3.0 fluorometer, size-checked on a Bioanalyzer 2100, and measured again with the KAPA Library Quantification kit. Every immunoSEQ 96-well plate was sequenced on a dedicated single-read 150-cycle Illumina NextSeq 550 flow cell. The study's processing was this. Because the immunoSEQ output included only junctional sequences and no quality scores, the filtering could not be the same as the filtering used for full-length reads. Sequences were annotated with PyIR, a Python wrapper for IgBLAST v1.9, and V/J genes and CDR3 were assigned using IMGT germline references. Reads were removed for weak V/J assignments (E-value above 1e-6), missing CDR3, stop codons, out-of-frame junctions, or ambiguous translated residues. V3J clonotypes were defined as sequences sharing the same inferred V gene, J gene, and CDR3 amino acid sequence. The percentage overlap between two repertoires was calculated by dividing the number of shared unique clonotypes by the size of the smaller repertoire. Repertoire richness was assessed with RTK rarefaction, the Chao1 estimator, and Recon v2.1 estimates of unobserved clonotypes. The clones in this table, taken by TCRdb from immuneACCESS, are in-frame only. Not every clone is retained; where verified, under half of the shortfall comes from an unresolved V gene, and the cause of the rest is unknown. V and J calls and clone size are given by that table; D and trimming were obtained from the DNA. The table for this sample lists about 480,000 clones; over 60% of them were counted only once. The ten largest clones take up roughly an eighth of the sample.

The CDR3 covers 14 residues, taking in both the cysteine and the phenylalanine. Just CDR3 DNA is preserved here, 42 bases in frame from base 1. The germline V gene (reference sequence) provides CDR1 SEHNR and CDR2 FQNEAQ. Relative to germline, V is 5 bases shorter and J is 0 bases shorter, with 10 bases between their ends. Healthy HIV-negative adults with no recently reported acute infections or vaccinations were included as donors. All donors were Caucasian adults living in Nashville, Tennessee, USA. For unsorted samples, tens of millions of PBMCs were counted, and genomic DNA was extracted using the QIAamp DNA Blood Mini kit. Blood was collected by leukapheresis, and PBMCs were isolated by Ficoll-Histopaque density gradient centrifugation and then cryopreserved in liquid nitrogen vapor phase.

Here the chain combines TRBV7-9 and TRBJ1-1; confidence is insufficient to name the D gene. The sequence was collected from a woman aged 35 to 49 in good health. Some clones in this sample may be carry-over from other donors' samples. The specimen was PBMCs. The CDR3 has the sequence CASSPQALNTEAFF. The DNA reads TGTGCCAGCAGCCCCCAGGCTCTGAACACTGAAGCTTTCTTT.